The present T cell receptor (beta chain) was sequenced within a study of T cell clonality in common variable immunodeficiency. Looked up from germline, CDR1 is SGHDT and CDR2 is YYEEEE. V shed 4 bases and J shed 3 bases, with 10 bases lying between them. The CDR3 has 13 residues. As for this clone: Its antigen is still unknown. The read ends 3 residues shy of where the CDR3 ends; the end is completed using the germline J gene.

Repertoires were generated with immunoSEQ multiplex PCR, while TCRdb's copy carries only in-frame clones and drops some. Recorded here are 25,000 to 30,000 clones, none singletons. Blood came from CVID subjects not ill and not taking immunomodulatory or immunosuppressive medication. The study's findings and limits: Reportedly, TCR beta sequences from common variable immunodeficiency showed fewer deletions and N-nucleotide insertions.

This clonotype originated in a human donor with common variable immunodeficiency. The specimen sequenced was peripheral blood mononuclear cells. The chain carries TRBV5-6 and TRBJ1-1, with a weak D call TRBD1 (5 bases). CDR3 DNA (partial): TGTGCCAGCAGCCTTCGACAGTACACTGAA. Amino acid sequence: CASSLRQYTE. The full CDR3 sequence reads CASSLRQYTEAFF.